This T cell receptor (beta chain) was captured by sequencing in a study of CD8+CD57+ T cells in acquired aplastic anemia. Using genomic DNA as the template, TCR beta VDJ and CDR3 profiling was carried out. TCRdb ran MiXCR on the reads and lists one entry per CDR3 protein. This sample has fewer than 200,000 distinct CDR3 sequences; 60% to 80% occur once, and the top ten carry 35% to 50%. The CDR3 totals 19 residues. J gave up 0 bases and V 8 bases, and 17 bases lay outside the gene matches. Per germline, CDR1 SGHTA and CDR2 FQGNSA. The authors sequenced patients whose flow cytometry had shown CD8+CD57+ cell expansion.

The receptor was isolated from a human donor with aplastic anemia. This chain links TRBV7-2 with TRBJ2-3; 10 bases line up with TRBD2. Sequencing was performed on sorted CD4+, CD8+, or CD8+CD57+ T cells (not recorded which) from PBMCs. As DNA, the CDR3 is TGTGCCAGCGGCCCGTGGAGCGGGAGGGCCGTCTCTAGCACAGATACGCAGTATTTT. The encoded protein is CASGPWSGRAVSSTDTQYF. Variable domain in full (rest from reference TRBV7-2 and TRBJ2-3): GAGVSQSPSNKVTEKGKDVELRCDPISGHTALYWYRQSLGQGLEFLIYFQGNSAPDKSGLPSDRFSAERTGGSVSTLTIQRTQQEDSAVYLCASGPWSGRAVSSTDTQYFGPGTRLTVL.